Listed below are T cell receptor beta chains from one sample, sequenced in a study of shared clonotypes between healthy human individuals. The repertoire was sequenced with immunoSEQ multiplex PCR; TCRdb's copy has only in-frame clones and lacks some. The profile shows approximately 330,000 clones, over 70% of them singletons. The sample was memory CD4+ T cells sorted from blood. These receptors were taken from a man in his thirties or forties in good health. CDR3s include the opening cysteine and the closing phenylalanine or tryptophan. The order of the fields is clone size, J gene, CDR3 length, V gene, CDR3 protein. The size entry is marked missing in some rows and otherwise reads once, few, many or a size class.

abundance: -; j_gene: TRBJ1-1; len: 15; v_gene: TRBV5-1; CDR3aa: CASSLGSSLNTEAFF
abundance: -; j_gene: TRBJ1-1; len: 20; v_gene: TRBV19; CDR3aa: CASSIHYFRRIKTMNTEAFF
abundance: -; j_gene: TRBJ1-5; len: 13; v_gene: TRBV11-2; CDR3aa: CASSLAAKQPQHF
abundance: -; j_gene: TRBJ2-7; len: 15; v_gene: TRBV6-1; CDR3aa: CASTERVDGGYEQYF
abundance: -; j_gene: TRBJ2-2; len: 14; v_gene: TRBV2; CDR3aa: CASSVSQGTGELFF
abundance: once; j_gene: TRBJ1-2; len: 13; v_gene: TRBV25-1; CDR3aa: CASSGYTTYGYTF
abundance: -; j_gene: TRBJ2-7; len: 12; v_gene: TRBV7-8; CDR3aa: CASSLVAYEQYF
abundance: -; j_gene: TRBJ2-1; len: 13; v_gene: TRBV10-3; CDR3aa: CAISERVVHEQFF
abundance: once; j_gene: TRBJ2-4; len: 16; v_gene: TRBV21-1; CDR3aa: CASSKVSQREVNIQYF
abundance: once; j_gene: TRBJ1-2; len: 16; v_gene: TRBV14; CDR3aa: CASSQIPGTGGYGYTF
abundance: -; j_gene: TRBJ2-1; len: 16; v_gene: TRBV2; CDR3aa: CASSARTSGSYNEQFF
abundance: -; j_gene: TRBJ2-7; len: 14; v_gene: TRBV6-1; CDR3aa: CASREGQGPYEQYF
abundance: -; j_gene: TRBJ1-1; len: 14; v_gene: TRBV28; CDR3aa: CASSITGKDTEAFF
abundance: -; j_gene: TRBJ1-3; len: 12; v_gene: TRBV5-1; CDR3aa: CASSWTGDTIYF
abundance: -; j_gene: TRBJ1-1; len: 14; v_gene: TRBV7-9; CDR3aa: CASSWEGPLTEAFF
abundance: few; j_gene: TRBJ2-1; len: 14; v_gene: TRBV5-4; CDR3aa: CASSLAAGANEQFF
abundance: once; j_gene: TRBJ2-2; len: 15; v_gene: TRBV4-1; CDR3aa: CASSQGTLNTGELFF
abundance: -; j_gene: TRBJ1-3; len: 12; v_gene: TRBV10-3; CDR3aa: CAIGGPGNTIYF
abundance: -; j_gene: TRBJ2-1; len: 10; v_gene: TRBV19; CDR3aa: CASSTPKQFF
abundance: -; j_gene: TRBJ2-2; len: 16; v_gene: TRBV6-1; CDR3aa: CASSGRLWENTGELFF
abundance: -; j_gene: TRBJ2-7; len: 15; v_gene: TRBV18; CDR3aa: CASSPRAPTMGEQYF
abundance: -; j_gene: TRBJ2-3; len: 15; v_gene: TRBV18; CDR3aa: CASSPPAGATDTQYF
abundance: -; j_gene: TRBJ2-3; len: 16; v_gene: TRBV2; CDR3aa: CASRPGQLAGGLSAHF
abundance: -; j_gene: TRBJ2-5; len: 14; v_gene: TRBV2; CDR3aa: CASSLRTGEKTQYF
abundance: -; j_gene: TRBJ1-1; len: 12; v_gene: TRBV6-1; CDR3aa: CASNNLITEAFF
abundance: -; j_gene: TRBJ2-1; len: 15; v_gene: TRBV5-5; CDR3aa: CASSLGTGIVDEQFF
abundance: -; j_gene: TRBJ2-1; len: 14; v_gene: TRBV27; CDR3aa: CASSFGRELNEQFF
abundance: -; j_gene: TRBJ1-1; len: 13; v_gene: TRBV11-2; CDR3aa: CASRSVVRVEAFF
abundance: -; j_gene: TRBJ2-7; len: 15; v_gene: TRBV28; CDR3aa: CASTEGRTFSYEQYF
abundance: -; j_gene: TRBJ2-3; len: 19; v_gene: TRBV29-1; CDR3aa: CSVEGISGTSGTSTDTQYF
abundance: -; j_gene: TRBJ2-5; len: 15; v_gene: TRBV6-5; CDR3aa: CASSYSSGHQETQYF
abundance: -; j_gene: TRBJ1-2; len: 14; v_gene: TRBV6-1; CDR3aa: CASSADRDTYGYTF
abundance: -; j_gene: TRBJ2-2; len: 15; v_gene: TRBV19; CDR3aa: CASLQGAVRPGELFF
abundance: -; j_gene: TRBJ2-7; len: 16; v_gene: TRBV5-6; CDR3aa: CASSFKALAGGREQYF
abundance: -; j_gene: TRBJ2-7; len: 13; v_gene: TRBV29-1; CDR3aa: CSVADRLTYEQYF
abundance: -; j_gene: TRBJ1-5; len: 14; v_gene: TRBV30; CDR3aa: CAWRGPGSNQPQHF
abundance: few; j_gene: TRBJ2-5; len: 13; v_gene: TRBV7-6; CDR3aa: CASSLGPQETQYF
abundance: -; j_gene: TRBJ2-4; len: 16; v_gene: TRBV5-6; CDR3aa: CASSLAPQGAKNIQYF
abundance: few; j_gene: TRBJ2-7; len: 15; v_gene: TRBV7-9; CDR3aa: CASSKYSGSSYEQYF
abundance: -; j_gene: TRBJ2-5; len: 14; v_gene: TRBV11-2; CDR3aa: CASSLAVGARTQYF
abundance: -; j_gene: TRBJ2-7; len: 15; v_gene: TRBV4-3; CDR3aa: CASSQAAGQGREQYF
abundance: -; j_gene: TRBJ2-6; len: 16; v_gene: TRBV1; CDR3aa: CTSSRCAQSRANVLTF
abundance: -; j_gene: TRBJ2-1; len: 11; v_gene: TRBV20-1; CDR3aa: CSARGYNEQFF
abundance: -; j_gene: TRBJ2-1; len: 12; v_gene: TRBV4-1; CDR3aa: CASSQGLSEQFF
abundance: -; j_gene: TRBJ1-3; len: 15; v_gene: TRBV5-4; CDR3aa: CAPRQGQVSGNTIYF
abundance: -; j_gene: TRBJ1-3; len: 16; v_gene: TRBV11-2; CDR3aa: CASSRGGNGFGNTIYF
abundance: -; j_gene: TRBJ2-5; len: 15; v_gene: TRBV7-2; CDR3aa: CASSLRVSGEETQYF